The entry that follows covers one TCR beta chain sequence. In its sample, this clonotype was seen many times. Which antigen it targets is not known. Base qualities are not at hand, and no much larger clone is one base apart. These data belong to a study of read filtering for tumor transcriptome and immune sequencing (dated by TCRdb to 2020 to 2022). With regard to the full study: The cohort had roughly 17 male and roughly 14 female patients with a mean age of around 70 years, ranging from about 47 to 90. A main aim was a read-filtering strategy for immune repertoire data, specifically whether clonotypes supported by a single read should be removed. By revised international staging, about 8 patients were R-ISS I, some 16 were R-ISS II and roughly 7 were R-ISS III. Using the same bone marrow samples, the study compared TCR repertoires obtained by targeted immune repertoire sequencing with those obtained by bulk whole-transcriptome sequencing. After DNase treatment, whole-transcriptome libraries were prepared using the TruSeq RNA Access Library Prep Kit. Per sample, about 3.5 to 10.27 million TCR-region mapped reads were obtained with IR-seq, compared with only roughly 80 to 1,300 with RNA-seq.

Every patient had bone marrow sampled at the time of active disease. Isolation of bone marrow mononuclear cells was performed by Ficoll-Hypaque density gradient centrifugation. To remove myeloma plasma cells, the cells were labeled with CD138 magnetic microbeads on a MACS separator, and CD138-negative cells were then collected by negative selection. Flow cytometry on an Attune NxT with CD138 antibodies was used to check the purity of the isolated cells. Total RNA was extracted with TRIzol reagent and quantified with a NanoDrop spectrophotometer. For each patient, paired RNA-seq and IR-seq were run on the CD138-negative bone marrow sample from that patient. What the authors observed across the whole study: Single-read clonotypes made up roughly 80% of clonotypes but roughly 3.2% of total reads in IR-seq, and 74.6% of clonotypes and 40% to 45% of reads in RNA-seq. IR-seq captured clonotypes at much higher depth and more reliably than RNA-seq, and smaller IR-seq throughput sufficed to identify most shared clonotypes. Rather than purified T cells, the sorted CD138-negative fraction was a mixed bone marrow immune population. When single-read clonotypes were removed, the proportions of shared clonotypes in IR-seq and RNA-seq correlated more strongly.

The CDR3 has 15 amino acids, counting the end cysteine and phenylalanine. Kept here is only the CDR3 DNA, which spans 45 bases and is read in frame from base 1. Relative to germline, V is missing 4 bases and J is missing 4 bases, with 6 bases of the junction outside any gene match. CDR1 MGHRA and CDR2 YSYEKL are derived from the germline V gene. Starting from 400 to 450 ng RNA, TCR libraries were constructed with the Immunoverse kit using molecular barcoded adaptors that cover the alpha/delta and beta/gamma chains. TCR library preparation used the same RNA that was used for transcriptome sequencing. Sequencing of TCR libraries was carried out on an Illumina HiSeq 4000 with 2 x 150 cycles. From the authors' description of their analysis: With MiXCR, TCR reads were aligned to human V, D, J and C references and assembled into CDR3 clonotypes, with quality filtering and error correction included. The tcR package in R was used for analysis of clonotype counts and gene usage diversity. Raw mapping reads were checked after the RNA-seq reads had been mapped by STAR aligner version 2.5.3a onto the human GRCh37 genome. IR-seq fastq files were randomly downsampled with Seqtk 1.3 to test the effect of sequencing depth on detected clonotypes. Starting from the raw public reads, TCRdb applied fastp trimming at Q25, assembled clones with MiXCR and retained in-frame beta chains. All rows with the same CDR3 protein become a single entry with the most common DNA and genes. The V and J calls follow TCRdb's processing rather than the paper's. Recorded for this sample are about 130,000 distinct CDR3 sequences; 13% of them occurred a single time. Clones ranked in the top ten supply around 10% of the sample.

The receptor comes from a donor at least 40 years old with multiple myeloma. Sequenced input: a population of CD138-negative cells sorted from bone marrow. This specimen's cell subset or site label, per the study, means: bone marrow mononuclear cells depleted of CD138+ plasma/myeloma cells by negative magnetic selection. The V gene is TRBV4-1 and the J gene is TRBJ1-4; a stretch of 7 junction bases matches TRBD1. The CDR3 has the sequence CASSRSGTVNEKLFF. DNA sequence: TGCGCCAGCAGCCGATCCGGGACAGTTAATGAAAAACTGTTTTTT.